The 11 T cell receptor beta chains given below trace back to one sample, sequenced in a study of shared clonotypes between healthy human individuals. As defined, naive CD8 cells were CD45RO-negative and positively selected for CCR7, with terminally differentiated effector memory CD45RA+ cells excluded. Measured with immunoSEQ multiplex PCR; TCRdb has only the in-frame clones, and not every one. The table lists some 2,100,000 clones, approximately 94% of them singletons. Sequencing used naive CD8+ T cells from PBMCs. Every receptor here comes from a man aged 18 to 29 in good health. Some clones in this sample may be carry-over from other donors' samples.

The chain is built from TRBV5-6 and TRBJ2-1; 8 positions agree with TRBD2. CDR1 and CDR2 from the germline V gene are SGHDT and YYEEEE. Trimming at V came to 4 bases and at J to 9 bases, leaving 6 bases not matched to a gene. This CDR3 has 13 residues. The CDR3 spells CASSAGLVGEQFF. The CDR3 DNA sequence: TGTGCCAGCAGCGCGGGACTAGTCGGTGAGCAGTTCTTC.

This clone has only one observation. The chain has TRBV29-1 and TRBJ2-1, with 10 bases matching TRBD2. After removal of 4 bases from V and 2 bases from J, the junction contained 11 bases not matched to a gene. The CDR3 covers 17 residues. Germline V gene data show CDR1 as SQVTM and CDR2 as ANQGSEA. CDR3 nucleotides: TGCAGCGTTGGCGGGTTAAAAGCGGGAGGGCCCTACAATGAGCAGTTCTTC. Translated: CSVGGLKAGGPYNEQFF.

This chain connects TRBV5-5 to TRBJ2-5; TRBD2 matches 16 bases. This CDR3 is 17 amino acids long. The trim removed 4 bases at V and 5 bases at J, leaving 8 bases unmatched. Germline-derived CDR1 and CDR2 are SGHKS and YYEKEE (reference sequence). The CDR3 DNA reads TGTGCCAGCAGCAAGGGACTAGCGGGAGGGCCAGGGGAGACCCAGTACTTC. Translated: CASSKGLAGGPGETQYF.

The rearrangement joins TRBV5-5 to TRBJ1-2; no definite D call. In germline, CDR1 is SGHKS, CDR2 YYEKEE (reference sequence). CDR3 length: 13 residues. Trimming shortened V by 5 bases and J by 2 bases, and 10 bases separated the two germline ends. The CDR3 is CASSTALNYGYTF. Written as DNA, the CDR3 is TGTGCCAGCAGTACAGCGCTCAACTATGGCTACACCTTC.

The chain has TRBV10-3 and TRBJ2-7; D perhaps matches TRBD1 (5 bases). V was cut by 4 bases and J by 0 bases, with 13 bases left in between. Germline V gene lookup returns CDR1 ENHRY and CDR2 SYGVKD. The CDR3 length is 15 residues. CDR3 residues: CAISAQGRDSYEQYF. The CDR3 nucleotides read TGTGCCATCAGTGCCCAGGGTCGAGACTCCTACGAGCAGTACTTC.

Points on this clone: The same CDR3 arises from other DNA sequences in this sample as well. The chain couples TRBV7-9 to TRBJ1-5; possible D gene TRBD1, 6 bases. Trimming shortened V by 4 bases and J by 5 bases, and 18 bases separated the two germline ends. The germline CDR1 and CDR2 sequences are SEHNR and FQNEAQ (reference sequence). The CDR3 runs 16 residues. CDR3 sequence reads: CASSSKDGEGDQPQHF. In DNA form, the CDR3 reads TGTGCCAGCAGCTCAAAAGACGGGGAGGGGGATCAGCCCCAGCATTTT.

This rearrangement joins TRBV7-9 to TRBJ2-1; D call uncertain. The CDR3 length is 14 residues. The germline V gene has CDR1 SEHNR and CDR2 FQNEAQ (reference sequence). Trimming left V 2 bases short and J 7 bases short, with 12 bases between. The CDR3 loop is CASSLPKKRNEQFF. CDR3 sequence (DNA): TGTGCCAGCAGCTTACCAAAAAAACGGAATGAGCAGTTCTTC.

This sequence joins TRBV4-1 and TRBJ2-1; 7 bases agree with TRBD2. This CDR3 comprises 12 residues. Germline-derived CDR1 and CDR2 are MGHRA and YSYEKL. The V segment lost 9 bases and the J segment 9 bases; nucleotides outside the gene matches: 8. CDR3 region: CASMSGVGEQFF. As DNA, the CDR3 is TGCGCCAGTATGAGCGGGGTAGGTGAGCAGTTCTTC.

Points on this clone: The sample holds other DNA sequences that translate to the same CDR3. The chain has TRBV27 and TRBJ2-3; D is uncertain. Germline CDR1 and CDR2: MNHEY and SMNVEV (reference sequence). The length of the CDR3 is 12 residues. Trimming left V 0 bases short and J 4 bases short, with 2 bases between. CDR3 nucleotide sequence: TGTGCCAGCAGTTTATCGCCAGATACGCAGTATTTT. Its translation: CASSLSPDTQYF.

This clone was detected once. The chain combines TRBV27 with TRBJ2-7; D could derive from TRBD1 or TRBD2 (5 bases each). The CDR3 length is 15 residues. The V end was cut by 6 bases, the J end by 2 bases, with 17 bases between. In germline, CDR1 is MNHEY, CDR2 SMNVEV (reference sequence). CDR3 region: CASSPNRDAAYEQYF. CDR3 bases: TGTGCCAGCAGCCCTAACCGGGACGCCGCCTACGAGCAGTACTTC.

This chain uses TRBV5-4 with TRBJ2-1; TRBD2 matches 14 bases. The V gene's germline CDR1 is SGHNT and CDR2 YYREEE (reference sequence). This CDR3 spans 17 amino acids. V lost 0 bases and J lost 8; bases outside the gene matches: 7. This chain's CDR3 is CASSLAGLAGGFDEQFF. The CDR3 DNA follows: TGTGCCAGCAGCTTGGCCGGACTAGCGGGAGGTTTCGATGAGCAGTTCTTC.